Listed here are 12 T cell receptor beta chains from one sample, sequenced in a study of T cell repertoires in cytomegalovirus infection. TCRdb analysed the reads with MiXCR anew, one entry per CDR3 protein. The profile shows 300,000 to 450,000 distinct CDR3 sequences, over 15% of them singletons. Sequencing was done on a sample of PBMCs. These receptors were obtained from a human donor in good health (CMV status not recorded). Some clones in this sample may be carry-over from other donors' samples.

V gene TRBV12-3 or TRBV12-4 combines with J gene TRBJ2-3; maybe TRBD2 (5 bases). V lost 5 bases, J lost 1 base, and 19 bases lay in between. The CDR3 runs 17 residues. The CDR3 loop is CASSADQREIGTDTQYF. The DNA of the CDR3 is TGTGCCAGCAGTGCGGACCAGAGGGAGATTGGCACAGATACGCAGTATTTT.

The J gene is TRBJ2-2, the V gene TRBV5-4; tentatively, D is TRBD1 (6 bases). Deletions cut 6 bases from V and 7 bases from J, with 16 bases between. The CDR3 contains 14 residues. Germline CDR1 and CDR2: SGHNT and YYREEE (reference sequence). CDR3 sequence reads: CASTASRGVGELFF. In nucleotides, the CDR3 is TGTGCCAGCACCGCGAGCAGGGGTGTCGGGGAGCTGTTTTTT.

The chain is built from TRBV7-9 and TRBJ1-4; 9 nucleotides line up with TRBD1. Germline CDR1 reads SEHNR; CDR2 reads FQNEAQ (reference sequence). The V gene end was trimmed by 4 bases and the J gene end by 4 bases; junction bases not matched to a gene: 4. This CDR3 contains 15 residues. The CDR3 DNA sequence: TGTGCCAGCAGCTATGGGACAGGGCTTAATGAAAAACTGTTTTTT. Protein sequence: CASSYGTGLNEKLFF.

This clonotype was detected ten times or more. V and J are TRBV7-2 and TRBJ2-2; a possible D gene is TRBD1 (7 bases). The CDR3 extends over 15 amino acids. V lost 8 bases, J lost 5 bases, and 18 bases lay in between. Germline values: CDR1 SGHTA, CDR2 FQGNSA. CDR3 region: CASRREAGGTGELFF. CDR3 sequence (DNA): TGTGCCAGCCGCAGGGAGGCAGGGGGGACCGGGGAGCTGTTTTTT.

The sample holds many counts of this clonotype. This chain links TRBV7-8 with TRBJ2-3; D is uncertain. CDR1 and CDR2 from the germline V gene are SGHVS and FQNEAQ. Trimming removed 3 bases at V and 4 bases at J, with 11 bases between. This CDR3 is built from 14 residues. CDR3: CASSFPRAPDTQYF. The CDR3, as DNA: TGTGCCAGCAGCTTCCCCCGGGCCCCAGATACGCAGTATTTT.

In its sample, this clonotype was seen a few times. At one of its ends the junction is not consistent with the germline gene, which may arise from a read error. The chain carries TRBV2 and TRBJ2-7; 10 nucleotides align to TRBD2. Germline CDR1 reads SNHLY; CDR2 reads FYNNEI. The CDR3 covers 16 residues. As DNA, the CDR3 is TGTGCCAGCAGAGAAGGGGGGGCTAGCGGGAGTGAATATCAGTACTTC. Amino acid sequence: CASREGGASGSEYQYF.

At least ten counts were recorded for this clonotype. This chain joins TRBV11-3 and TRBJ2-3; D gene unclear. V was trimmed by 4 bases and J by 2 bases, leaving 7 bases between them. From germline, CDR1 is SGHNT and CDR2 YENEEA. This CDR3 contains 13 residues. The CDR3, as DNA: TGTGCCAGCAGCTGGACGGACACAGATACGCAGTATTTT. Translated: CASSWTDTDTQYF.

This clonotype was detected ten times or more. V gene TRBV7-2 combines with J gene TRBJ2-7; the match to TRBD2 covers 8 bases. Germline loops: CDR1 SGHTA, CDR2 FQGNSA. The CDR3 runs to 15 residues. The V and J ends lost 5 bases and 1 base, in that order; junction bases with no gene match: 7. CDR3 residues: CASSLREGRSYEQYF. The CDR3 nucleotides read TGTGCCAGCAGCCTCCGGGAGGGCAGGTCCTACGAGCAGTACTTC.

Here the CDR3 reads CASSPAGVVRTYEQYF. The CDR3 DNA reads TGTGCCAGCAGTCCGGCTGGGGTGGTTCGGACCTACGAGCAGTACTTC. V usage is TRBV28 and J usage is TRBJ2-7; D unclear. Trimming left V 5 bases short and J 2 bases short, with 19 bases between. The germline V gene encodes CDR1 MDHEN and CDR2 SYDVKM. The CDR3 is made up of 16 amino acids. The entire variable domain, with the rest obtained from reference TRBV28 and TRBJ2-7, is as follows: DVKVTQSSRYLVKRTGEKVFLECVQDMDHENMFWYRQDPGLGLRLIYFSYDVKMKEKGDIPEGYSVSREKKERFSLILESASTNQTSMYLCASSPAGVVRTYEQYFGPGTRLTVT.

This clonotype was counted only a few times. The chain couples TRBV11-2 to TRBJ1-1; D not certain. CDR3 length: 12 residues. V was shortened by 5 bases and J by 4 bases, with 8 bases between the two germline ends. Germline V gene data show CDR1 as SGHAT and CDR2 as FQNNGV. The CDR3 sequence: CASSRWGTEAFF. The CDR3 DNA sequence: TGTGCCAGCAGCCGTTGGGGCACTGAAGCTTTCTTT.

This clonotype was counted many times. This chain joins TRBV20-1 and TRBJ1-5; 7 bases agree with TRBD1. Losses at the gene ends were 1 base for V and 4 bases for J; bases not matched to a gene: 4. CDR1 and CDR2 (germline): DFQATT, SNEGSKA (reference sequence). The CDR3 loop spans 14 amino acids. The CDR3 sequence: CSARVGDSNQPQHF. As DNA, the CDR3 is TGCAGTGCTAGAGTTGGGGACAGTAATCAGCCCCAGCATTTT.

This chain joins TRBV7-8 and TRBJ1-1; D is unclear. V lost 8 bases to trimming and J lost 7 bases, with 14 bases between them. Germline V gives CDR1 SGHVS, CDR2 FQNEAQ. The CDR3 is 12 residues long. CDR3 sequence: CASLPGLGEAFF. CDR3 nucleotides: TGTGCCAGCCTCCCGGGTCTGGGTGAAGCTTTCTTT.